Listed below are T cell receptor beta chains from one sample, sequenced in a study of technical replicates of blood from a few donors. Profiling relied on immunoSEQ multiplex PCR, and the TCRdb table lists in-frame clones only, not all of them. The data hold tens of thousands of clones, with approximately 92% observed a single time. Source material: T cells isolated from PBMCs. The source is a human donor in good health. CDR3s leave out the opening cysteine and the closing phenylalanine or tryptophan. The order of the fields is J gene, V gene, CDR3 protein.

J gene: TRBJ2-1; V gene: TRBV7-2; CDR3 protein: ASSLTVYNEQF
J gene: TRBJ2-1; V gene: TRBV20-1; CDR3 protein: SARYLSEQF
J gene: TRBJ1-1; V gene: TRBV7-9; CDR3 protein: ASSSMGAEAF
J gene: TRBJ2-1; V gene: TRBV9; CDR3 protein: ASSAGTSVYNEQF
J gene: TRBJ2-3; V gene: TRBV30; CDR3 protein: AWSGTGRSTDTQY
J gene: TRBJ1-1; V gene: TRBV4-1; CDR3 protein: ASSQDRGADTEAF
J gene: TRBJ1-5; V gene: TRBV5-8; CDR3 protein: ASSLGQVSNQPQH
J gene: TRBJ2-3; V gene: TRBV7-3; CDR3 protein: ASSLLAGADTQY
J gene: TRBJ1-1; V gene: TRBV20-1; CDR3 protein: SATIGAF
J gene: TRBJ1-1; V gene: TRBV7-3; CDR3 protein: ASSLSPVSEAF
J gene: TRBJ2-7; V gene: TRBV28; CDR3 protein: ASSLPGVYEQY
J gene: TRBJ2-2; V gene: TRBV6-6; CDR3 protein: ASSGTGVAAGELF
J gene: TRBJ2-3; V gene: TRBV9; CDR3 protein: ASSQTREGTQY
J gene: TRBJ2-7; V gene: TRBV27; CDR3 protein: ASSVQGGYEQY
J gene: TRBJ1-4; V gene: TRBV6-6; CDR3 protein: ASSLTGLNAKLF
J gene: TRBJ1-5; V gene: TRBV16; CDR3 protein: ASSQSGTGNNQPQH
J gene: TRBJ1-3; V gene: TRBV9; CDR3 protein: ASTSTGNSGNTIY
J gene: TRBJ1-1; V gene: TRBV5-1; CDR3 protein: ASSREGGYTEAF
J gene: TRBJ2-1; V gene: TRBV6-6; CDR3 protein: ASTLTRTENEQF
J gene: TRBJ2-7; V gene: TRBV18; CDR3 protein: ASSPRGDLTYEQY
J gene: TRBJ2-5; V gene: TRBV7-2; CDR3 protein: ASSANRGGETQY
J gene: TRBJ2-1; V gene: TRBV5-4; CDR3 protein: ASSYPGGINEQF
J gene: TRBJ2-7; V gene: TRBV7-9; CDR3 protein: ASILTDPSGEQY
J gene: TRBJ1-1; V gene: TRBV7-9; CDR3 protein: ASSFSRGASEAF
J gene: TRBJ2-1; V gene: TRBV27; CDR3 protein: ASYIAGEVGEQF
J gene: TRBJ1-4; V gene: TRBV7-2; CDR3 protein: ASSLSGIREKLF
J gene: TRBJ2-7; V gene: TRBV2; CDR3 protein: ASSISPGQGSEQY
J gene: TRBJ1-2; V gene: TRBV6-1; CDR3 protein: ATRVATALDGYT
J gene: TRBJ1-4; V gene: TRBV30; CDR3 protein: AWRPGGTTNEKLF
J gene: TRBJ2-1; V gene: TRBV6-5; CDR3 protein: ASSFSGSYNEQF
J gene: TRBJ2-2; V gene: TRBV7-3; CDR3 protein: ASSLTAGVTGELF
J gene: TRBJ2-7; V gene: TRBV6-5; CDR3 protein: ASRILAGGPYEQY
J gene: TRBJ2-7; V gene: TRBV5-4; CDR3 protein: ASSRAPTRYEQY
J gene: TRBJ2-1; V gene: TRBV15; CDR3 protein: ATSTLGGSSYNEQF
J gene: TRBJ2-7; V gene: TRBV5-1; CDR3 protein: ASSLEPGRTYEQY
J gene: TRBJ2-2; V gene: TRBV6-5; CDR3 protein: ATDSGRTNTGELF
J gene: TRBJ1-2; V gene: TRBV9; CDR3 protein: ASSDVDREANYGYT
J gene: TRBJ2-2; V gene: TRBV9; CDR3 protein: ASSPRLATYTGELF
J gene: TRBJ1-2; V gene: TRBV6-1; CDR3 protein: ASSLRDRGAYGYT
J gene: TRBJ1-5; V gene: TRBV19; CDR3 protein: ASSMVGLWQPQH
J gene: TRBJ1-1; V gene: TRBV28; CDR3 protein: ASSSVNTEAF
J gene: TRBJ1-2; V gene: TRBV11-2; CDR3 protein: ASSLARDRNYGYT
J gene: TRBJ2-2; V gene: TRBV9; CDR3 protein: ASSAHTGELF
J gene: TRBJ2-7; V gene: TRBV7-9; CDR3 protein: ASSFPGQGPYEQY
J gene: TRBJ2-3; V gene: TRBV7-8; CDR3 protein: ASSLVPREAARTDTQY
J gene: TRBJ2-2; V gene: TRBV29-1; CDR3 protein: SGGTVNTGELF
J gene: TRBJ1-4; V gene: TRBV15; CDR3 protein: ATSRGQPNEKLF
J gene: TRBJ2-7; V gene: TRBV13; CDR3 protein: ASSLGLAGGRYEQY